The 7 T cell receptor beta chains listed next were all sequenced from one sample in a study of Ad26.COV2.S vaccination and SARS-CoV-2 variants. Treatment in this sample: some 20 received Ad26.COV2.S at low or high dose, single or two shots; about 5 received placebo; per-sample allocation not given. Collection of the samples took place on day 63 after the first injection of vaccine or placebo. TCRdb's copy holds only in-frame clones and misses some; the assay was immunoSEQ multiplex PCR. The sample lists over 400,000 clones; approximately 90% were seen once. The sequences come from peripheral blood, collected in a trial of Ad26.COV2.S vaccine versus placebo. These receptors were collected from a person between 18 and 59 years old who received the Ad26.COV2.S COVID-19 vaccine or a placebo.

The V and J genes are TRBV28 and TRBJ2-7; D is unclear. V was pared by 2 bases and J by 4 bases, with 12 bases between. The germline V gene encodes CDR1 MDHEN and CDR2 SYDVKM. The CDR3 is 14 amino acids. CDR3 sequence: CASSLSRSFYEQYF. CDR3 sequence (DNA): TGTGCCAGCAGTTTAAGCAGGAGTTTTTACGAGCAGTACTTC.

Here the CDR3 reads CASRSWGTYNEQFF. The DNA for the CDR3 is TGTGCCAGCCGGAGTTGGGGAACCTACAATGAGCAGTTCTTC. The J gene is TRBJ2-1, the V gene TRBV2; D not certain. The germline CDR1 and CDR2 sequences are SNHLY and FYNNEI. The CDR3 consists of 14 residues. Deletions cut 8 bases from V and 2 bases from J, with 13 bases between. Full variable domain (rest looked up from reference TRBV2 and TRBJ2-1): EPEVTQTPSHQVTQMGQEVILRCVPISNHLYFYWYRQILGQKVEFLVSFYNNEISEKSEIFDDQFSVERPDGSNFTLKIRSTKLEDSAMYFCASRSWGTYNEQFFGPGTRLTVL.

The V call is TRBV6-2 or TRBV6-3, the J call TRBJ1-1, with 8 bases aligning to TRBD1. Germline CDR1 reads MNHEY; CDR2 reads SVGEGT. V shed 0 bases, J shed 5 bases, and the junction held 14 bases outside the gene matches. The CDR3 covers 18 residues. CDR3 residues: CASSYSGAGQGTGTEAFF. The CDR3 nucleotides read TGTGCCAGCAGTTACTCGGGGGCAGGACAGGGTACGGGGACTGAAGCTTTCTTT.

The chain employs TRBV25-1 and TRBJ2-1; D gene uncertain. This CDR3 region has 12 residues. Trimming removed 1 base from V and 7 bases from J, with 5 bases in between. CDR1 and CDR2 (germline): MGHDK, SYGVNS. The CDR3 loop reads CASSESGNEQFF. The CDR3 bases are TGTGCCAGCAGTGAATCCGGAAATGAGCAGTTCTTC.

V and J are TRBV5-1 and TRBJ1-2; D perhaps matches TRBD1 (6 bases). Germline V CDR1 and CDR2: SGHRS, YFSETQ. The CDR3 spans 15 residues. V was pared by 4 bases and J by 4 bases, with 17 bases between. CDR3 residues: CASSPDSPTVYGYTF. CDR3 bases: TGCGCCAGCAGCCCGGACAGTCCGACCGTCTATGGCTACACCTTC.

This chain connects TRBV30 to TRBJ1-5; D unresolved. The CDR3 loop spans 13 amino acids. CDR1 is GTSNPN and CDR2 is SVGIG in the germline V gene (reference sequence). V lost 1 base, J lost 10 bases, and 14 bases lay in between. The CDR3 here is CAWSGQQSDPQHF. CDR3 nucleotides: TGTGCCTGGAGTGGTCAGCAGAGTGATCCCCAGCATTTT.

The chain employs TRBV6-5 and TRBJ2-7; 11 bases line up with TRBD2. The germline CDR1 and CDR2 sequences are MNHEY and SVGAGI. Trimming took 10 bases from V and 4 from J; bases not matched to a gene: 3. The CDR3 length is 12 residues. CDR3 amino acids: CATTSGDYEQYF. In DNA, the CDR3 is TGTGCCACGACTAGCGGGGATTACGAGCAGTACTTC.